The 30 T cell receptor beta chains presented below share a single source sample, sequenced in a study of cytomegalovirus exposure and HLA in healthy donors. The study ran its PCR with 60 Vbeta and 13 Jbeta primers. Sequencing used immunoSEQ multiplex PCR; TCRdb keeps in-frame clones, though not all of them. The sample totals about 130,000 clones; its top ten clones hold around 1.6%. Sequencing used PBMCs. The receptors were sampled from a woman aged 40-49 years in good health and CMV-seropositive.

CDR3 protein: CASSAPGTRPNEQFF. The CDR3 nucleotides are TGCGCCAGCAGCGCACCAGGGACTAGGCCCAATGAGCAGTTCTTC. This sequence joins TRBV4-1 and TRBJ2-1; 8 bases line up with TRBD2. This CDR3 contains 15 residues. The germline V gene encodes CDR1 MGHRA and CDR2 YSYEKL. V lost 5 bases to trimming and J lost 6 bases; unmatched junction nucleotides: 9.

The chain couples TRBV29-1 to TRBJ1-3, with D possibly matching TRBD1 (6 bases). Trimming removed 6 bases at V and 1 base at J, with 13 bases between. The CDR3 has 14 residues. CDR1 and CDR2 from the germline V gene are SQVTM and ANQGSEA. CDR3 bases: TGCAGCGTCTACGGTACAGGGTCTGGAAACACCATATATTTT. Translated, it gives CSVYGTGSGNTIYF.

J is TRBJ2-7 and V is TRBV18; 8 nucleotides agree with TRBD2. The length of the CDR3 is 13 residues. Germline V gives CDR1 KGHSH, CDR2 LQKENI. Unmatched junction bases numbered 4, after V lost 2 bases and J lost 7 bases. CDR3 nucleotide sequence: TGTGCCAGCTCACCAGAGCCTAGCGGGGAGCAGTACTTC. It codes for CASSPEPSGEQYF.

The genes are TRBV7-8 and TRBJ1-5; TRBD1 matches at 7 bases. Germline CDR1 is SGHVS and CDR2 is FQNEAQ. This CDR3 is built from 16 residues. V shed 4 bases and J 3 bases; nucleotides not matched to a gene: 9. CDR3 protein: CASSWGTEASNQPQHF. CDR3 sequence (DNA): TGTGCCAGCAGCTGGGGGACAGAGGCCTCCAATCAGCCCCAGCATTTT.

The chain has TRBV5-1 and TRBJ1-1; D remains ambiguous. The V and J ends lost 0 bases and 2 bases respectively, with 8 bases between them. The CDR3 has 14 amino acids. The germline gives CDR1 SGHRS, CDR2 YFSETQ. The CDR3, as DNA: TGCGCCAGCAGCTTGGACAGAACCAACACTGAAGCTTTCTTT. It yields the protein CASSLDRTNTEAFF.

The V call is TRBV2, the J call TRBJ2-1; 8 bases are shared with TRBD1. Trimming took 7 bases from V and 6 from J; bases not matched to a gene: 8. The CDR3 spans 14 residues. The germline gives CDR1 SNHLY, CDR2 FYNNEI. CDR3 sequence: CASNDRGPFNEQFF. The CDR3 coding sequence is TGTGCCAGCAACGACAGGGGTCCGTTCAATGAGCAGTTCTTC. The variable domain in full, completed from reference TRBV2 and TRBJ2-1, reads EPEVTQTPSHQVTQMGQEVILRCVPISNHLYFYWYRQILGQKVEFLVSFYNNEISEKSEIFDDQFSVERPDGSNFTLKIRSTKLEDSAMYFCASNDRGPFNEQFFGPGTRLTVL.

The chain is built from TRBV5-4 and TRBJ2-3; no clear D. The CDR3 runs to 15 residues. V lost 0 bases and J 0 bases, leaving 8 bases between the germline ends. Germline V CDR1 and CDR2: SGHNT, YYREEE (reference sequence). The CDR3 spells CASSLGTASTDTQYF. The CDR3 DNA reads TGTGCCAGCAGCTTGGGAACAGCCAGCACAGATACGCAGTATTTT.

The DNA for the CDR3 is TGCGCCAGCAGCGCAAGTGGGACAGCTAACACTGAAGCTTTCTTT. Translated: CASSASGTANTEAFF. The genes are TRBV5-1 and TRBJ1-1; TRBD1 aligns across 7 bases. V lost 4 bases, J lost 2 bases, and 8 bases stayed unmatched. CDR1 and CDR2 (germline): SGHRS, YFSETQ. This CDR3 is 15 amino acids long.

The chain couples TRBV7-6 to TRBJ1-5, with a possible D match to TRBD1 (5 bases). The germline gives CDR1 SGHVS, CDR2 FNYEAQ. CDR3 length: 15 amino acids. The V end was cut by 3 bases, the J end by 4 bases, with 13 bases between. The CDR3 here is CASSLGQGRNQPQHF. CDR3 nucleotides: TGTGCCAGCAGCTTGGGGCAGGGCAGAAATCAGCCCCAGCATTTT. The complete variable domain, with remaining parts taken from reference TRBV7-6 and TRBJ1-5, reads GAGVSQSPRYKVTKRGQDVALRCDPISGHVSLYWYRQALGQGPEFLTYFNYEAQQDKSGLPNDRFSAERPEGSISTLTIQRTEQRDSAMYRCASSLGQGRNQPQHFGDGTRLSIL.

This chain joins TRBV10-3 and TRBJ2-7, with 11 bases that match TRBD2. The CDR3 sequence is 15 residues long. With V trimmed by 4 bases and J by 3 bases, 5 bases remained unmatched. Germline CDR1 ENHRY, CDR2 SYGVKD. The CDR3 nucleotides read TGTGCCATCAGTGGGCTCGGACTAGCGGGCTACGAGCAGTACTTC. It codes for CAISGLGLAGYEQYF.

V is TRBV4-1 and J is TRBJ1-4; TRBD1 matches at 8 bases. This CDR3 spans 13 amino acids. CDR1 and CDR2 (germline): MGHRA, YSYEKL. The V and J ends lost 4 bases and 8 bases, in that order; junction bases with no gene match: 3. DNA of the CDR3: TGCGCCAGCAGCCTGAACAGGGGGGAAAAACTGTTTTTT. The encoded protein is CASSLNRGEKLFF.

This chain links TRBV27 with TRBJ2-1; TRBD2 matches 9 bases. CDR3 size: 16 residues. Trimming at V came to 5 bases and at J to 4 bases, leaving 9 bases not matched to a gene. Germline loops: CDR1 MNHEY, CDR2 SMNVEV (reference sequence). Written as DNA, the CDR3 is TGTGCCAGCAGTCCTCTCCTGAGCGGGAGGTACAATGAGCAGTTCTTC. Protein product: CASSPLLSGRYNEQFF.

The chain has TRBV6-5 and TRBJ1-1; D is possibly TRBD1 (5 bases). The CDR3 spans 14 residues. The V gene lost 7 bases and the J gene lost 4 bases, with 16 bases spanning the gap. Germline assignment: CDR1 MNHEY and CDR2 SVGAGI. The CDR3 DNA reads TGTGCCAGCAAGGAAGGGTGGGGGGTCACTGAAGCTTTCTTT. It specifies CASKEGWGVTEAFF.

The V and J genes are TRBV29-1 and TRBJ1-2; 8 bases are shared with TRBD1. V was clipped by 3 bases and J by 2 bases; unmatched bases: 11. CDR1 is SQVTM, CDR2 ANQGSEA, per germline. The CDR3 is 16 amino acids. The CDR3 here is CSVEGEAGTGNYGYTF. For the CDR3, the DNA is TGCAGCGTTGAGGGAGAGGCGGGGACAGGAAACTATGGCTACACCTTC.

This rearrangement joins TRBV6-1 to TRBJ2-3, with a tentative D call TRBD2 (6 bases). The length of the CDR3 is 15 residues. Per germline, CDR1 MNHNS and CDR2 SASEGT. V shed 3 bases and J shed 2 bases, with 12 bases lying between them. The CDR3 loop reads CASSDTGADTDTQYF. The CDR3 DNA follows: TGTGCCAGCAGTGATACGGGAGCGGACACAGATACGCAGTATTTT.

The genes are TRBV5-5 and TRBJ2-3, with 12 bases lining up with TRBD2. CDR1 and CDR2 from the germline V gene are SGHKS and YYEKEE (reference sequence). The CDR3 is 16 residues long. V lost 5 bases and J lost 2; bases outside the gene matches: 6. As DNA, the CDR3 is TGTGCCAGCAGTCCCGGACTAGCGGGGATCACAGATACGCAGTATTTT. The encoded protein is CASSPGLAGITDTQYF.

The V gene is TRBV5-5, the J gene TRBJ2-3, with TRBD2 matching 10 bases. The ends lost 5 bases at V and 8 bases at J; junction bases unmatched: 14. The CDR3 has 16 residues. Germline V lookup: CDR1 SGHKS, CDR2 YYEKEE (reference sequence). CDR3 region: CASRGPVGLAGVTQYF. The CDR3 coding sequence is TGTGCCAGCAGGGGTCCCGTGGGTCTAGCGGGAGTTACGCAGTATTTT.

V and J are TRBV9 and TRBJ2-5, with TRBD1 matching over 8 bases. The J call may be incorrect, as the DNA end agrees better with TRBJ2-7. The V gene's germline CDR1 is SGDLS and CDR2 YYNGEE. This CDR3 is 14 amino acids long. CDR3 loop: CASSVATGGYEQYF. CDR3 in DNA: TGTGCCAGCAGCGTAGCAACAGGGGGCTACGAGCAGTACTTC.

The J gene is TRBJ2-3, the V gene TRBV25-1; 11 bases fit TRBD2. The germline CDR1 and CDR2 sequences are MGHDK and SYGVNS. Trimming took 5 bases from V and 2 from J; bases not matched to a gene: 6. The CDR3 loop spans 16 amino acids. The CDR3 DNA reads as TGTGCCAGCAGTTTACTAGCGGGAGCTTTCACAGATACGCAGTATTTT. Translated, it gives CASSLLAGAFTDTQYF.

The V call is TRBV11-2, the J call TRBJ1-1; 12 bases are a match to TRBD1. The J segment lost 6 bases and the V segment lost 9 bases, leaving 11 bases of the junction unmatched. Germline loops: CDR1 SGHAT, CDR2 FQNNGV. This CDR3 contains 15 residues. The CDR3 sequence is CASTGQGAVRAEAFF. The CDR3, as DNA: TGTGCCAGTACGGGACAGGGGGCTGTTAGGGCTGAAGCTTTCTTT.

The chain is built from TRBV7-2 and TRBJ2-2; TRBD2 agrees at 9 bases. Trimming cost V 3 bases and J 4 bases; bases outside gene matches: 3. CDR3 size: 15 residues. The V gene's germline CDR1 is SGHTA and CDR2 FQGNSA. CDR3 loop: CASSLAAGGTGELFF. CDR3 nucleotide sequence: TGTGCCAGCAGCTTGGCAGCGGGAGGCACCGGGGAGCTGTTTTTT.

The chain has TRBV6-5 and TRBJ2-5; TRBD2 aligns across 10 bases. The V and J ends lost 8 bases and 5 bases, in that order; junction bases with no gene match: 11. The CDR3 has 15 amino acids. Germline CDR1 is MNHEY and CDR2 is SVGAGI. This CDR3 is CASQQKAGGPETQYF. The CDR3, as DNA: TGTGCCAGCCAACAAAAAGCGGGAGGGCCGGAGACCCAGTACTTC.

The chain uses TRBV7-9 and TRBJ1-1; D possibly corresponds to TRBD1 (5 bases). Between the trimmed V and J ends, which lost 1 base and 3 bases, there was a span of 6 bases. Germline CDR1 and CDR2: SEHNR and FQNEAQ (reference sequence). CDR3 length equals 13 residues. This chain's CDR3 is CASSLVGDTEAFF. CDR3 sequence (DNA): TGTGCCAGCAGCTTAGTAGGGGACACTGAAGCTTTCTTT.

The chain has TRBV7-8 and TRBJ1-3; no clear D gene. Germline values: CDR1 SGHVS, CDR2 FQNEAQ. V gave up 5 bases and J gave up 4 bases, with 6 bases separating them. The CDR3 spans 12 residues. The CDR3 spells CASSTSGNTIYF. The DNA for the CDR3 is TGTGCCAGCAGCACATCGGGAAACACCATATATTTT.

V is TRBV11-1 and J is TRBJ1-2; TRBD1 is a possible D gene (6 bases). Germline CDR1 and CDR2: SGHAT and FQDESV (reference sequence). Trimming removed 0 bases at V and 3 bases at J, with 14 bases between. The CDR3 has 16 amino acids. This CDR3 reads CASSLAGNGGHYGYTF. For the CDR3, the DNA is TGTGCCAGCAGCTTAGCCGGGAACGGGGGGCACTATGGCTACACCTTC.

The V gene is TRBV10-3, the J gene TRBJ1-2; D unclear. Germline lookup yields CDR1 ENHRY and CDR2 SYGVKD. This CDR3 comprises 13 residues. V lost 6 bases and J 3 bases, leaving 11 bases between the germline ends. The CDR3 DNA reads TGTGCCATCAGAAGAGACGGGGACTATGGCTACACCTTC. It encodes CAIRRDGDYGYTF.

V usage is TRBV29-1 and J usage is TRBJ2-7; D gene unclear. This CDR3 region has 12 residues. V was pared by 6 bases and J by 1 base, with 10 bases between. The V gene's germline CDR1 is SQVTM and CDR2 ANQGSEA. CDR3 coding DNA: TGCAGCGTGCACACCTCGTCCTACGAGCAGTACTTC. Translation gives CSVHTSSYEQYF.

The rearrangement uses TRBV7-2 and TRBJ2-7; D is perhaps TRBD2 (6 bases). Between the trimmed V and J ends, which lost 1 base and 0 bases, there was a span of 10 bases. The length of the CDR3 is 15 residues. Per the germline V gene, CDR1 is SGHTA and CDR2 is FQGNSA. The CDR3 bases are TGTGCCAGCAGCTTAGGCGGGGCGCCCTCCTACGAGCAGTACTTC. Protein sequence: CASSLGGAPSYEQYF.

The CDR3 DNA is TGTGCCAGCAGCAAGGGACTAGCGGGAACCACTAGCACAGATACGCAGTATTTT. Translating it yields CASSKGLAGTTSTDTQYF. The chain combines TRBV9 with TRBJ2-3, with 13 bases identical to TRBD2. The germline V gene encodes CDR1 SGDLS and CDR2 YYNGEE. The CDR3 consists of 18 residues. V lost 4 bases to trimming and J lost 0 bases; unmatched junction nucleotides: 8.

The rearrangement uses TRBV29-1 and TRBJ1-4; no firm D call. The V gene's germline CDR1 is SQVTM and CDR2 ANQGSEA. The CDR3 contains 12 residues. V was pared by 7 bases and J by 2 bases, with 8 bases between. In DNA form, the CDR3 reads TGCAGCGCTCAACGGACTAATGAAAAACTGTTTTTT. Translation gives CSAQRTNEKLFF.